The clone carrying this TCR beta chain has just a few counts. Its specificity is not known. The V gene lost 3 bases and the J gene lost 6 bases, with 9 bases spanning the gap. The CDR3 is 12 amino acids. CDR1 is MNHEY, CDR2 SVGEGT, per germline. The data were obtained in a study of T cell repertoires in cytomegalovirus infection. In the study overall: From public TCR beta signatures came an indication of both CMV infection and matching HLA type.

TCRdb analysed the reads with MiXCR anew, one entry per CDR3 protein. Found here are about 680,000 distinct CDR3 sequences, 20% to 25% of them singletons; the top ten hold around 7.6%. Whole-study findings and limits: Ex vivo responses were dominated by HLA-C-restricted CMV-specific TCR beta clonotypes. Of the TCR beta families, the public ones yielded a cumulative frequency that identified carriers of CMV plus the relevant HLA.

J is TRBJ2-7 and V is TRBV6-2 or TRBV6-3; no definite D call. This TCR was recovered from a human donor in good health (CMV status not recorded). Some clones in this sample may be carry-over from other donors' samples. Sequenced input: CD8+ T cells from PBMCs. CDR3 bases: TGTGCCAGCAGTTATGACCTCCGCGAGCAGTACGTC. It codes for CASSYDLREQYV.